This is a list of T cell receptor beta chains from one sample in a study of early T cells in non-severe SARS-CoV-2 infection. TCRdb itself ran the 5' RACE reads through MiXCR, one entry per CDR3 protein. The sample lists about 60,000 distinct CDR3 sequences; under 15% were seen once. Sequenced: whole blood. These receptors all stem from an adult who was a healthcare worker with PCR-confirmed SARS-CoV-2 infection or an uninfected control (not recorded which). The CDR3 runs from the conserved cysteine through the conserved F or W. A D gene is named only where the DNA matches it firmly. Size tells how often a clone was seen (once, few, many) or the class of an expanded clone, and some rows leave it out.

TGTGCCAGCAGCTTAGTTCGGGGGGGCCTGGATACGCAGTATTTT,CASSLVRGGLDTQYF,many,TRBJ2-3,TRBD2,TRBV11-2
TGTGCCAACAGCCTAGCGGGGGGGCTACGTTACGAGCAGTACTTC,CANSLAGGLRYEQYF,.,TRBJ2-7,TRBD2,TRBV12-3/TRBV12-4
TGCAGCATACAGGGGGGCCTTACTAGCACAGATACGCAGTATTTT,CSIQGGLTSTDTQYF,many,TRBJ2-3,TRBD1,TRBV29-1
TGTGCCAGCAGCCTACGACTAGCGGGGTTACCTTTAGCCAAAAACATTCAGTACTTC,CASSLRLAGLPLAKNIQYF,many,TRBJ2-4,TRBD2,TRBV7-6
TGTGCCAGCAGCTTAGCTCCGGGGAATTTGAACACTGAAGCTTTCTTT,CASSLAPGNLNTEAFF,.,TRBJ1-1,.,TRBV7-9
TGTGCCAGCTCACCAAGCCTCCCCGGGGGCTCTGGAAACACCATATATTTT,CASSPSLPGGSGNTIYF,many,TRBJ1-3,.,TRBV18
TGTGCCAGCAGCTTAGCGCAGGGACCCTACGAGCAGTACTTC,CASSLAQGPYEQYF,many,TRBJ2-7,.,TRBV11-2
TGTGCCAGCAGCCCTAGACAGGGGATGAACACTGAAGCTTTCTTT,CASSPRQGMNTEAFF,many,TRBJ1-1,TRBD1,TRBV7-9
TGTGCCAGCAGTTACCGAGAGTCAGCGGGGGTGCAAGAGACCCAGTACTTC,CASSYRESAGVQETQYF,.,TRBJ2-5,TRBD2,TRBV6-2/TRBV6-3
TGTGCCAGCAGCTCGGGGGACAGGGGTGGAGCTTTCTTT,CASSSGDRGGAFF,.,TRBJ1-1,TRBD1,TRBV7-2
TGTGCCAGCAGCTTATCTAGCAATCAGCCCCAGCATTTT,CASSLSSNQPQHF,many,TRBJ1-5,.,TRBV11-2
TGTGCCAGCAGCTTAGGCCTGTTCTCTGGAAACACCATATATTTT,CASSLGLFSGNTIYF,.,TRBJ1-3,.,TRBV7-9
TGCAGTGCTAGGACGGATTATCAGCCCCAGCATTTT,CSARTDYQPQHF,few,TRBJ1-5,.,TRBV20-1
TGTGCCAGCAGCTTGGGTGTACAGCAGCCCCAGCATTTT,CASSLGVQQPQHF,many,TRBJ1-5,.,TRBV11-2
TGCAGCGTAGTCGGACAGGCCCTGCGGTACAATGAGCAGTTCTTC,CSVVGQALRYNEQFF,few,TRBJ2-1,TRBD1,TRBV29-1
TGTGCCAGCAGCTTTCCCTTGACAGGGCAAGAGACCCAGTACTTC,CASSFPLTGQETQYF,many,TRBJ2-5,TRBD1,TRBV7-9
TGCGCCAGCAGCCAAGTTAAGTCCTTCAATTCACCCCTCCACTTT,CASSQVKSFNSPLHF,.,TRBJ1-6,.,TRBV4-3
TGTGCCAGCAGCCAGGAGGACAGGGTCAATCAGCCCCAGCATTTT,CASSQEDRVNQPQHF,few,TRBJ1-5,TRBD1,TRBV4-2
TGTGCCAGCAGTGAATCTACTGGCAGAACCTACGAGCAGTACTTC,CASSESTGRTYEQYF,many,TRBJ2-7,.,TRBV2
TGTGCCAGCAATATACTAGCGGATACGCAGTATTTT,CASNILADTQYF,.,TRBJ2-3,TRBD2,TRBV28
TGTGCCAGCGGAACTAGTTTGTACAATGAGCAGTTCTTC,CASGTSLYNEQFF,few,TRBJ2-1,.,TRBV2
TGTGCCACCAGTGATTCCGATACGCAGTATTTT,CATSDSDTQYF,many,TRBJ2-3,.,TRBV24-1
TGCGCCAGCAGTGAGGCGGCCGGGACAGGCCACTCCTACGAGCAGTACTTC,CASSEAAGTGHSYEQYF,few,TRBJ2-7,TRBD1,TRBV10-1
TGTGCCAGCAGCTTCAGTGGAGAGACCCAGTACTTC,CASSFSGETQYF,.,TRBJ2-5,.,TRBV5-6
TGTGCCAGCAGCCATCAAAGCGGGTGGGAGACCCAGTACTTC,CASSHQSGWETQYF,.,TRBJ2-5,.,TRBV3-1
TGTGCCAGCAGCGCGGATGGAACTGGCACAGATACGCAGTATTTT,CASSADGTGTDTQYF,many,TRBJ2-3,.,TRBV7-2
TGTGCCAGCAGCCCAACCCCCCGGCGAAACAATGAGCAGTTCTTC,CASSPTPRRNNEQFF,.,TRBJ2-1,.,TRBV7-9
TGCGCCAGCAGCCCCGCCGGCGCGGGTTTCGAGCCTGGCTACACCTTC,CASSPAGAGFEPGYTF,.,TRBJ1-2,.,TRBV4-3
TGTGCCAGCAGCTTTGGTGGCCAGCCCCAGCATTTT,CASSFGGQPQHF,few,TRBJ1-5,.,TRBV7-9
TGCAGTGCTAGAACGGCAACCTACGAGCAGTACTTC,CSARTATYEQYF,many,TRBJ2-7,.,TRBV20-1
TGTGCCAGCAGCTCGTCCCGGGACAGGGGGCAAAGAAACACCATATATTTT,CASSSSRDRGQRNTIYF,few,TRBJ1-3,TRBD1,TRBV7-2
TGTGCCAGCAGTTTGGGCAGGGGGGTCTACGAGCAGTACTTC,CASSLGRGVYEQYF,few,TRBJ2-7,.,TRBV12-3/TRBV12-4
TGTGCCAGCAGCTTGGGACAGGTCGCTTCCTACGAGCAGTACTTC,CASSLGQVASYEQYF,few,TRBJ2-7,.,TRBV5-6
TGTGCCAGCGAACGCGGGACCTCACTAGCCAAAAACATTCAGTACTTC,CASERGTSLAKNIQYF,.,TRBJ2-4,.,TRBV28
TGCAGCGTTGAGCTATTACAGTTGAACACTGAAGCTTTCTTT,CSVELLQLNTEAFF,many,TRBJ1-1,.,TRBV29-1
TGTGCCAGCAGCCAAGACACAGCAGTAAATTCACCCCTCCACTTT,CASSQDTAVNSPLHF,many,TRBJ1-6,.,TRBV14
TGCAGCGTTGCCCCCCCCCAGAGCTACAATGAGTGGCAGTTCTTC,CSVAPPQSYNEWQFF,many,TRBJ2-1,.,TRBV29-1
TGTGCCAGCAGCGTGGGACAGGGTGGCAATTCACCCCTCCACTTT,CASSVGQGGNSPLHF,.,TRBJ1-6,TRBD1,TRBV9
TGTGCCAGCAGCAAAGCAGGGGGGGACCAGATCTCTGGGGCCAACGTCCTGACTTTC,CASSKAGGDQISGANVLTF,few,TRBJ2-6,.,TRBV21-1
TGTGCCAGCAGCTTAGACGGGAGGGTGACAGATACGCAGTATTTT,CASSLDGRVTDTQYF,few,TRBJ2-3,TRBD2,TRBV7-2
TGTGCCAGCAGCCCCACTAGCGCGGACGGGGAGCTGTTTTTT,CASSPTSADGELFF,.,TRBJ2-2,TRBD2,TRBV7-3